This entry is about one T cell receptor beta chain. Per the original methods: Estimation of nucleated cell counts was performed using reference gene primer amplification. Data came from immunoSEQ multiplex PCR; TCRdb stores just in-frame clones and leaves some out. V, J and clone size derive from that table, while D and trimming were established from the DNA sequence. The table records about 200,000 clones, over 65% of them present only once. The entry originates in a study of blood T cell repertoires in COVID-19. Germline V gene sequence: CDR1 MRHNA, CDR2 SNTAGT. The length of the CDR3 is 14 residues. V trimming: 9 bases; J trimming: 5 bases; junction bases outside the gene matches: 11.

The chain couples TRBV6-4 to TRBJ2-5, with 8 bases identical to TRBD1. This sequence was found in a person between 70 and 80 years old with COVID-19, enrolled during active disease. Material: peripheral blood. CDR3 sequence (DNA): TGTGCCAGGAAAACGACAGGGGAGTCGGAGACCCAGTACTTC. This codes for CARKTTGESETQYF.